The rows below give T cell receptor beta chains drawn from one sample of a study of control samples from healthy donors and cancer patients. Only in-frame clones appear in the TCRdb table, and some are missing; sequencing was by immunoSEQ multiplex PCR. The data hold 130,000 or so clones, with roughly 90% observed a single time. Input material: blood. The source is a man aged 45 to 65 in good health. Both conserved end residues are part of each CDR3. A D gene is named only where the DNA matches it firmly. Size values are once, few and many counts, or a class for expanded clones, and some rows have none.

clone size	D gene	V gene	J gene	CDR3 protein	CDR3 DNA
NA	TRBD1	TRBV28	TRBJ1-3	CATQPGQGSLKGNTIYF	TGTGCCACCCAGCCGGGACAGGGGTCTTTGAAGGGAAACACCATATATTTT
NA	TRBD2	TRBV30	TRBJ2-7	CAWSVLAGAYEQYF	TGTGCCTGGAGTGTACTAGCGGGGGCCTACGAGCAGTACTTC
few	NA	TRBV10-3	TRBJ1-2	CAINRASSLGGYTF	TGTGCCATCAACAGGGCATCGAGTCTTGGTGGCTACACCTTC
NA	TRBD1	TRBV11-3	TRBJ2-5	CASSLGYRGSETQYF	TGTGCCAGCAGCTTAGGTTACAGGGGTAGCGAGACCCAGTACTTC
NA	TRBD1	TRBV5-1	TRBJ1-1	CASRAGQMNTEAFF	TGCGCCAGCAGGGCGGGACAGATGAACACTGAAGCTTTCTTT
NA	NA	TRBV5-1	TRBJ1-6	CASSLQLSYNSPLHF	TGCGCCAGCAGCTTACAGCTCTCCTATAATTCACCCCTCCACTTT
NA	TRBD1	TRBV18	TRBJ1-6	CASSAGLDRAAPLHF	TGTGCCAGCTCCGCAGGTTTAGACAGGGCAGCACCCCTCCACTTT
NA	NA	TRBV9	TRBJ1-1	CASSVLRDTEAFF	TGTGCCAGCAGCGTACTCAGGGACACTGAAGCTTTCTTT
NA	NA	TRBV5-1	TRBJ2-7	CASSLEGPSEQYF	TGCGCCAGCAGCTTGGAGGGCCCCAGCGAGCAGTACTTC
NA	NA	TRBV2	TRBJ2-7	CASRDGTPQPYEQYF	TGTGCCAGCAGGGACGGGACTCCCCAACCTTACGAGCAGTACTTC
NA	NA	TRBV11-2	TRBJ2-1	CASSSGRGDNEQFF	TGTGCCAGCAGCTCAGGCCGAGGGGACAATGAGCAGTTCTTC
NA	TRBD2	TRBV7-3	TRBJ2-5	CASSPGTSRETQYF	TGTGCCAGCAGCCCCGGGACTAGCCGGGAGACCCAGTACTTC
NA	NA	TRBV7-8	TRBJ2-1	CASSLTRGEYNEQFF	TGTGCCAGCAGCTTAACCCGGGGAGAATACAATGAGCAGTTCTTC
NA	NA	TRBV12-3/TRBV12-4	TRBJ1-1	CARLSTLGTEAFF	TGTGCCAGATTAAGTACTTTGGGGACTGAAGCTTTCTTT
NA	NA	TRBV30	TRBJ2-3	CAWSMLAPDTQYF	TGTGCCTGGAGTATGCTAGCGCCAGATACGCAGTATTTT
NA	TRBD1	TRBV11-1	TRBJ1-4	CASSSRGQSNEKLFF	TGTGCCAGCAGCTCTAGGGGACAGTCGAACGAAAAACTGTTTTTT
NA	NA	TRBV13	TRBJ2-3	CASSHGGTDTQYF	TGTGCCAGCAGCCACGGCGGGACGGATACGCAGTATTTT
NA	NA	TRBV2	TRBJ1-5	CASRAHMGQGNQPQHF	TGTGCCAGCAGAGCCCATATGGGTCAAGGCAATCAGCCCCAGCATTTT
NA	NA	TRBV5-4	TRBJ1-1	CASSLWGGMNTEAFF	TGTGCCAGCAGCTTGTGGGGGGGAATGAACACTGAAGCTTTCTTT
NA	NA	TRBV30	TRBJ2-5	CAWRVWGQETQYF	TGTGCCTGGAGGGTCTGGGGCCAAGAGACCCAGTACTTC
NA	NA	TRBV28	TRBJ2-7	CASSSTAYRAYEQYF	TGTGCCAGCAGTTCCACAGCCTACAGGGCTTACGAGCAGTACTTC
NA	NA	TRBV24-1	TRBJ2-7	CATSDPDGNKGDYEQYF	TGTGCCACCAGTGATCCCGACGGTAACAAAGGAGACTACGAGCAGTACTTC
NA	NA	TRBV7-2	TRBJ1-4	CASSLKPPRANNEKLFF	TGTGCCAGCAGCTTAAAACCTCCCAGGGCGAATAATGAAAAACTGTTTTTT
NA	TRBD1	TRBV3-1/TRBV3-2	TRBJ2-1	CASSQTGTGGGDEQFF	TGTGCCAGCAGCCAGACCGGGACAGGGGGCGGAGATGAGCAGTTCTTC
once	NA	TRBV19	TRBJ1-2	CASSIERSLGYTF	TGTGCCAGTAGTATAGAAAGATCACTTGGCTACACCTTC
NA	NA	TRBV15	TRBJ2-7	CATSRDAGSYEQYF	TGTGCCACCAGCAGAGATGCGGGGTCCTACGAGCAGTACTTC
NA	TRBD1	TRBV28	TRBJ1-2	CASSTTHFWLNRGNGYTF	TGTGCCAGCAGTACCACCCATTTTTGGCTCAACAGGGGGAATGGCTACACCTTC
NA	NA	TRBV18	TRBJ2-7	CASSPSGSLSSYEQYF	TGTGCCAGCTCACCGTCCGGGTCGCTTAGCTCCTACGAGCAGTACTTC
NA	NA	TRBV2	TRBJ2-2	CASSESLVTGELFF	TGTGCCAGCAGTGAATCGCTGGTCACCGGGGAGCTGTTTTTT
NA	NA	TRBV10-2	TRBJ2-7	CATLEGAGGEQYF	TGCGCCACCTTGGAGGGGGCAGGGGGCGAGCAGTACTTC
NA	TRBD1	TRBV7-2	TRBJ1-2	CASSSIQGNYGYTF	TGTGCCAGCAGCTCCATACAGGGGAACTATGGCTACACCTTC